This TCR beta chain was identified in a study of PD-1 blockade in classical Hodgkin lymphoma. Study-level results: Complete responders possessed baseline diversity comparable to newly diagnosed patients.

As for this clone: Its antigen is undetermined.

The time point denotes: cycle 4 day 1 (C4D1), after 5 to 7 weeks of nivolumab. There was relapse after autologous stem cell transplantation in every patient, and there was variation in brentuximab vedotin exposure. The germline gives CDR1 MNHNS, CDR2 SASEGT. Trimming shortened V by 0 bases and J by 5 bases, and 11 bases separated the two germline ends. The CDR3 has 15 residues. TCRdb keeps only in-frame clones here, not all; method: immunoSEQ multiplex PCR. The data contain tens of thousands of clones, 80% of them seen just once; the ten biggest clones take up around 20%. This sample comprised peripheral blood mononuclear cells (PBMCs), obtained before the fourth cycle of nivolumab. The TCR comes from a human donor with classical Hodgkin lymphoma. This rearrangement joins TRBV6-1 to TRBJ1-5, with D possibly matching TRBD1 (5 bases). This CDR3 reads CASSEAGGSYQPQHF. DNA of the CDR3: TGTGCCAGCAGTGAAGCGGGGGGGTCTTATCAGCCCCAGCATTTT.